Listed below are T cell receptor beta chains from one sample, sequenced in a study of shared clonotypes between healthy human individuals. Profiled with immunoSEQ multiplex PCR; TCRdb holds only in-frame clones, not every one. The repertoire holds hundreds of thousands of clones, approximately 75% seen once, with approximately 1.8% in the top ten. The sample consisted of memory CD4+ T cells sorted from blood. The receptors come from a woman aged 25-40 years in good health. Each CDR3 is given with its conserved first and last residue. D genes are given only for firm matches. Not every row has a clone size; where given, it reads once, few, many or a size class.

j_call,v_call,d_call,clone_size,cdr3_aa,cdr3_nt
TRBJ2-3,TRBV19,NA,many,CASSIPRGDTQYF,TGTGCCAGTAGCATCCCCCGAGGCGATACGCAGTATTTT
TRBJ1-4,TRBV21-1,NA,NA,CASRSPRASTNEKLFF,TGTGCCAGCAGATCCCCCCGGGCCTCAACTAATGAAAAACTGTTTTTT
TRBJ1-5,TRBV4-1,NA,NA,CASSQVKGPAYQPQHF,TGCGCCAGCAGCCAAGTTAAGGGGCCGGCGTATCAGCCCCAGCATTTT
TRBJ1-1,TRBV7-3,NA,NA,CASSLQDGKAFF,TGTGCCAGCAGCTTACAGGATGGGAAAGCTTTCTTT
TRBJ2-3,TRBV5-6,NA,NA,CASSLVSTDTQYF,TGTGCCAGCAGCTTGGTCAGCACAGATACGCAGTATTTT
TRBJ2-7,TRBV28,TRBD2,NA,CASSLSSGRYEQYF,TGTGCCAGCAGTTTGTCTAGCGGGAGGTACGAGCAGTACTTC
TRBJ2-1,TRBV5-1,NA,NA,CASSLGGSSYNEQFF,TGCGCCAGCAGCCTCGGGGGAAGCTCCTACAATGAGCAGTTCTTC
TRBJ2-7,TRBV5-1,NA,NA,CASSLGGRSYEQYF,TGCGCCAGCAGCTTGGGGGGGAGATCCTACGAGCAGTACTTC
TRBJ2-7,TRBV18,TRBD1,NA,CASSFRDSWAEQYF,TGTGCCAGCTCATTCCGGGACAGTTGGGCCGAGCAGTACTTC
TRBJ2-7,TRBV7-8,TRBD1,NA,CASTTSGTVSSYEQYF,TGTGCCAGCACCACCTCCGGGACAGTTAGCTCCTACGAGCAGTACTTC
TRBJ2-1,TRBV27,TRBD2,few,CASSLRTSGSDEQFF,TGTGCCAGCAGTTTAAGGACTAGCGGGAGCGATGAGCAGTTCTTC
TRBJ1-4,TRBV29-1,NA,once,CSVKDAGAGVEKLFF,TGCAGCGTAAAGGACGCCGGTGCGGGCGTAGAAAAACTGTTTTTT
TRBJ2-5,TRBV2,NA,NA,CAGRMAVRPETQYF,TGTGCCGGCCGGATGGCGGTCCGCCCAGAGACCCAGTACTTC
TRBJ2-5,TRBV7-2,NA,NA,CASSLGGFQETQYF,TGTGCCAGCAGCTTAGGTGGATTTCAAGAGACCCAGTACTTC
TRBJ2-1,TRBV28,TRBD2,few,CASSPIRTSGSRDEQFF,TGTGCCAGCAGTCCCATCCGGACTAGCGGGAGTAGAGATGAGCAGTTCTTC
TRBJ1-2,TRBV28,NA,NA,CASSSRQEAIYGYTF,TGTGCCAGCAGTTCCCGACAGGAGGCGATCTATGGCTACACCTTC
TRBJ1-1,TRBV11-2,TRBD1,NA,CASSRRKGQGEENTEAFF,TGTGCCAGCAGCCGACGGAAGGGACAGGGGGAGGAGAACACTGAAGCTTTCTTT
TRBJ2-4,TRBV11-2,NA,NA,CASSSERAVDRNIQYF,TGTGCCAGCAGCTCAGAACGGGCTGTAGATCGAAACATTCAGTACTTC
TRBJ1-1,TRBV29-1,NA,NA,CSVDVSGRNTEAFF,TGCAGCGTTGATGTTAGTGGCAGGAACACTGAAGCTTTCTTT
TRBJ1-2,TRBV5-1,NA,few,CASSAGGANYGYTF,TGCGCCAGCAGCGCGGGGGGAGCTAACTATGGCTACACCTTC
TRBJ1-3,TRBV27,TRBD1,NA,CASSLTGTGNTIYF,TGTGCCAGCAGTTTGACAGGGACGGGAAACACCATATATTTT
TRBJ2-3,TRBV5-4,TRBD2,NA,CASSLELARSTDTQYF,TGTGCCAGCAGCTTGGAACTAGCGCGATCCACAGATACGCAGTATTTT
TRBJ2-7,TRBV5-3,NA,few,CARSYYGGFSSSEQYF,TGTGCCAGAAGCTATTACGGTGGGTTCTCCTCGTCCGAGCAGTACTTC
TRBJ2-7,TRBV6-5,NA,NA,CASSSGTAYLEQYF,TGTGCCAGCAGCTCCGGGACTGCCTACCTCGAGCAGTACTTC
TRBJ1-1,TRBV4-1,TRBD1,NA,CASSQVRQGARGNTEAFF,TGCGCCAGCAGCCAAGTAAGGCAGGGGGCGCGGGGGAACACTGAAGCTTTCTTT
TRBJ1-1,TRBV10-3,NA,NA,CAIRDGTMNTEAFF,TGTGCCATCAGGGACGGGACAATGAACACTGAAGCTTTCTTT
TRBJ2-6,TRBV19,NA,NA,CASSPRPGTGANVLTF,TGTGCCAGTAGCCCCCGACCAGGGACTGGGGCCAACGTCCTGACTTTC
TRBJ2-6,TRBV4-1,TRBD1,NA,CASSQDLAGGAGANVLTF,TGCGCCAGCAGCCAAGATTTGGCAGGGGGTGCTGGGGCCAACGTCCTGACTTTC
TRBJ1-1,TRBV18,NA,NA,CASSPTGDTEAFF,TGTGCCAGCTCACCAACGGGGGACACTGAAGCTTTCTTT
TRBJ1-1,TRBV27,NA,NA,CASSLWSRVNTEAFF,TGTGCCAGCAGTTTATGGTCTAGGGTGAACACTGAAGCTTTCTTT
TRBJ2-2,TRBV27,NA,NA,CASSLSRHLTNTGELFF,TGTGCCAGCAGTTTATCGAGGCACTTAACGAACACCGGGGAGCTGTTTTTT
TRBJ2-5,TRBV5-1,NA,few,CASSLAPQETQYF,TGCGCCAGCAGCTTGGCTCCTCAAGAGACCCAGTACTTC
TRBJ2-7,TRBV15,TRBD1,NA,CATRRTPGDRGVPYEQYF,TGTGCCACCAGGAGAACCCCGGGGGACAGGGGTGTCCCCTACGAGCAGTACTTC
TRBJ1-3,TRBV15,NA,NA,CATSREYGRSSGNTIYF,TGTGCCACCAGCAGAGAGTACGGACGGAGCTCTGGAAACACCATATATTTT
TRBJ2-1,TRBV27,TRBD2,NA,CASGIAGDPYNEQFF,TGTGCCAGCGGAATAGCGGGAGACCCCTACAATGAGCAGTTCTTC
TRBJ1-2,TRBV11-2,TRBD1,NA,CASSLTQGANGYTF,TGTGCCAGCAGCTTGACGCAGGGGGCAAATGGCTACACCTTC
TRBJ2-7,TRBV5-4,TRBD2,few,CASSLMGTRGEQYF,TGTGCCAGCAGCTTGATGGGGACTAGAGGTGAGCAGTACTTC
TRBJ2-2,TRBV19,TRBD2,few,CASSIGTSGTNGELFF,TGTGCCAGTAGTATTGGGACTAGCGGGACAAACGGGGAGCTGTTTTTT
TRBJ2-7,TRBV6-1,TRBD1,NA,CASSEAQGVAYEQYF,TGTGCCAGCAGTGAAGCCCAGGGGGTTGCCTACGAGCAGTACTTC
TRBJ2-7,TRBV28,TRBD2,few,CASNSGGAYEQYF,TGTGCCAGCAATTCGGGGGGGGCCTACGAGCAGTACTTC
TRBJ1-2,TRBV19,TRBD1,few,CASTRRTGGANGYTF,TGTGCCAGTACTCGCCGGACAGGTGGTGCCAATGGCTACACCTTC
TRBJ2-5,TRBV7-9,NA,few,CASSLTLLAQQETQYF,TGTGCCAGCAGCTTAACCTTACTAGCCCAACAAGAGACCCAGTACTTC
TRBJ1-3,TRBV7-9,NA,NA,CASSLEVSGNTIYF,TGTGCCAGCAGCTTAGAGGTCTCTGGAAACACCATATATTTT
TRBJ2-2,TRBV6-5,TRBD1,NA,CASRKDRGRTGELFF,TGTGCCAGCAGAAAGGACAGGGGTCGGACCGGGGAGCTGTTTTTT